This TCR beta chain emerged from a study of CD4 T cells in relation to SARS-CoV-2 and coronaviruses (dated by TCRdb to the early 2020s). In the study overall: Across all 12 patients in the convalescent cohort, the median age was almost 40 years, with a range of roughly 21 to 75 years. Among the roughly twelve convalescent patients, 8 males and 4 females were included, and two of the subjects were Hispanic. Shared crossreactive spike epitopes were mapped to their HLA restriction using patient-derived lymphoblastoid cell lines. At the level of individual TCR clonotypes, the study evaluated whether memory CD4+ T cells crossreact between the spike proteins of SARS-CoV-2 and those of common cold coronaviruses. The Adaptive Biotechnologies TCR-sequencing kit was used to sequence samples from a few pre-COVID donors and the naive versus memory experiments, whereas other data were Illumina-based. Expansion assays from other donors in the study were sequenced with a different, Illumina-based TCR-beta assay.

What the work shows at the level of the full study, not this receptor alone: The study was limited by small numbers of patients and tested TCRs. Memory CD4+ clonotypes crossrecognizing SARS-CoV-2 and at least one common cold coronavirus spike were found in 55% to 75% of donors. Significantly weaker SARS-CoV-2-driven expansion was shown by crossreactive clones than by monoreactive clones, consistent with antigenic imprinting. No donor contributed both pre-pandemic and post-infection samples, which limited tracing the source of pre-existing responses. Because the crossreactivity analysis focused on spike protein, crossreactivity against other viral proteins was not assessed. Naive versus memory sequencing indicated that memory recall responses, rather than primary responses primed during culture, are detected by the assay.

To separate naive from memory CD4+ T cells, cryopreserved PBMCs first underwent CD4 enrichment and then EasySep naive CD4+ T cell enrichment. PBMCs were isolated from leukapheresis product or whole blood by Ficoll-Paque PLUS gradient centrifugation. PBMCs were either used fresh in the expansion assay or cryopreserved at -140 degrees C. The QIAamp Micro DNA Kit was used to extract genomic DNA from the CD4+ T cells. As regards this clone: Its antigen is currently not known. No base quality values were provided; no much bigger clone lies one nucleotide off.

CDR1 and CDR2 are drawn from the germline V gene (reference sequence): SGHKS, YYEKEE. From its cysteine to its phenylalanine, the CDR3 spans 13 amino acids. Only the CDR3 DNA is retained, 39 bases long and in frame from the first base. At the junction V is shortened by 0 bases and J by 6 bases, with 9 bases in between. DNA from uncultured naive and memory CD4+ T cells underwent immunoSEQ TCR-beta sequencing at deep resolution. On the authors' methods: During preprocessing, nonproductive sequences were removed, along with CDR3s that did not begin with C, did not end with F or W, or were shorter than 7 amino acids. Cultured and uncultured naive and memory CD4+ repertoires were searched for CDR3s previously identified as spike- and CEF-reactive. Pairwise Levenshtein distance, computed with the stringdist R package after three terminal residues were trimmed from each end, was used as the measure of CDR3 homology. The clones in this table, taken by TCRdb from immuneACCESS, are in-frame only. Not every clone is retained; where verified, under half of the shortfall comes from an unresolved V gene, and the cause of the rest is unknown. The V and J calls and the clone size are those of that table, but D and trimming were determined from the DNA. Recorded for this sample are 30,000 to 45,000 clones; around 89% of them occurred a single time. The ten largest account for less than 10% of the sample.

Sequencing was performed on memory CD4+ T cells from PBMCs. The cell subset or site label here, explained by the study, means: memory (non-naive) CD4+ T cells. The source of this sequence is an adult with COVID-19. The rearrangement joined TRBV5-5 to TRBJ1-1; possibly the D gene is TRBD1, per 5 matching bases. The encoded CDR3 is CASSLAGYPEAFF. The DNA sequence is as follows: TGTGCCAGCAGCTTGGCAGGGTATCCTGAAGCTTTCTTT.